This T cell receptor beta chain was recorded in a study of blood T cell repertoires in COVID-19. Produced via immunoSEQ multiplex PCR; TCRdb's table is partial and in-frame only. The sample holds fewer than 450,000 clones, about 93% seen once. CDR1 and CDR2 from the germline V gene are LNHNV and YYDKDF (reference sequence). The CDR3 covers 15 residues. The junction had 5 bases not matched to a gene; V was cut back by 4 bases and J by 2 bases. This TCR came from a woman between 18 and 29 years old who had recovered from COVID-19. This sequence joins TRBV15 and TRBJ2-5; TRBD2 matches at 9 bases. The sequencing sample was made of peripheral blood. The CDR3 sequence: CATSTPGLAQETQYF. The CDR3 DNA sequence: TGTGCCACCAGCACACCGGGACTAGCACAAGAGACCCAGTACTTC.